A selection of T cell receptor beta chains follows, all from one sample in a study of blood T cells in healthy people across ages. Each CDR3 protein gets one entry after TCRdb re-called the 5' RACE reads with MiXCR. Of 750,000 to 950,000 distinct CDR3 sequences in the sample, about 55% were seen once. The sequenced material came from blood. The receptors shown here come from a man older than 75 in good health. Both conserved end residues are part of each CDR3.

J | V | CDR3
TRBJ1-1 | TRBV10-1 | CASSEQGKENTEAFF
TRBJ2-3 | TRBV4-2 | CASTLREGLGYTDTQYF
TRBJ2-1 | TRBV3-1 | CASSPGLAGFNGQFF
TRBJ2-1 | TRBV10-2 | CASGTSSYEQFF
TRBJ2-4 | TRBV29-1 | CSASGWLAKNIQYF
TRBJ2-3 | TRBV7-3 | CASSPIGTSTQYF
TRBJ2-3 | TRBV12-3/TRBV12-4 | CASRGFVQDSDTQYF
TRBJ2-1 | TRBV12-5 | CASGRVSGTPSYNEQFF
TRBJ2-6 | TRBV18 | CASSPTGPEYLTF
TRBJ1-1 | TRBV3-1 | CASSHPGKGTEAFF
TRBJ1-2 | TRBV4-2 | CASSQQPPGEYGYTF
TRBJ2-3 | TRBV29-1 | CSVESGAGYAYF
TRBJ2-1 | TRBV4-2 | CASSQDRTAGPYNEQFF
TRBJ2-7 | TRBV25-1 | CASSSDRAFPYEQYF
TRBJ2-7 | TRBV5-1 | CASSLVAGADEQYF
TRBJ2-1 | TRBV29-1 | CSVDVSGGNEQFF
TRBJ2-3 | TRBV7-2 | CASSPQIPSTDTQYF
TRBJ2-3 | TRBV6-2/TRBV6-3 | CASSSLGLAGAYRYAYF
TRBJ2-3 | TRBV18 | CASSRETGPRYAYF
TRBJ2-7 | TRBV5-1 | CASRQESYEQYF
TRBJ2-3 | TRBV7-2 | CASSLDRGADTQYF
TRBJ2-3 | TRBV7-6 | CASSLGLAGNTDTQYF
TRBJ2-7 | TRBV20-1 | CRARRDSYEQYF
TRBJ1-6 | TRBV2 | CASFSGASSYNSPLHF
TRBJ2-7 | TRBV7-2 | CASSVVRGYEQYF
NA | TRBV6-5 | CASSPAGTETQYF
TRBJ2-5 | TRBV7-3 | CASSSQGGLQETQYF
TRBJ1-4 | TRBV5-1 | CASSLEGWIGGEKLFF
TRBJ2-5 | TRBV15 | CATSRDPGTSGMKLQETQYF
TRBJ1-2 | TRBV3-1 | CASSPSGTGYGYTF
TRBJ2-1 | TRBV2 | CASSPKTSGSNEQFF
TRBJ2-7 | TRBV7-2 | CASSSGLPTRYEQYF
NA | TRBV7-6 | CASSPQTGGEGNIQYF